These 14 T cell receptor beta chains were sequenced from one sample in a study of Tregs in tolerant kidney transplant recipients. Only in-frame clones appear in the TCRdb table, and some are missing; sequencing was by immunoSEQ multiplex PCR. The repertoire table contains around 48,000 clones. The sequencing used CD4+ T cells from blood, collected before the transplant. Receptors originate from a human donor who received a combined kidney and bone marrow transplant.

CDR3 amino acids: CSASQEAGGPDTQYF. CDR3 DNA (partial): TGCAGTGCTAGCCAAGAAGCGGGAGGGCCGGATACG. This chain links TRBV20-1 with TRBJ2-3, with TRBD2 matching 10 bases. The CDR3 end falls 3 residues outside the read, so it is completed with the germline J gene. This CDR3 is built from 15 residues. CDR1 DFQATT and CDR2 SNEGSKA come from the germline V gene (reference sequence). V shed 3 bases and J 6 bases; nucleotides not matched to a gene: 9.

With respect to this clone: The read terminates 3 residues ahead of where the CDR3 ends, so the germline J gene completes it. This rearrangement joins TRBV20-1 to TRBJ1-1, with a tentative D call TRBD1 (5 bases). The CDR3 spans 18 residues. Germline lookup yields CDR1 DFQATT and CDR2 SNEGSKA (reference sequence). Trimming took 6 bases from V and 3 from J, leaving 29 bases between them. The CDR3 DNA, read in part, is TGCAGTGCCCTCGGGGGGGGAGGTCTTATGTCCTTGGACACTGAA. Translation gives CSALGGGGLMSLDTE. The entire CDR3 protein is CSALGGGGLMSLDTEAFF.

A word on this clone: With the read ending 3 residues before the CDR3 end, the germline J gene is used to fill in that end. The J gene is TRBJ1-1, the V gene TRBV20-1, with a possible D match to TRBD1 (6 bases). The CDR3 runs 13 residues. The germline gives CDR1 DFQATT, CDR2 SNEGSKA (reference sequence). V lost 6 bases and J lost 4, with 15 bases in between. The sequenced part of the CDR3 DNA is TGCAGTGCGCCCGAGAGGGGGTTCACTGAA. Translated, it gives CSAPERGFTE. In full, the CDR3 reads CSAPERGFTEAFF.

A word on this clone: The CDR3 end is not reached by the read, which stops 3 residues before it; the germline J gene fills it in. The chain recombines TRBV5-8 with TRBJ2-7; D call uncertain. Germline V gene sequence: CDR1 SGHTS, CDR2 YDEGEE. V lost 4 bases and J lost 0, with 14 bases in between. CDR3 length: 15 residues. CDR3 bases read: TGTGCCAGCAGCCCGCTTGGCAGGAGCTCCTACGAG. It yields the protein CASSPLGRSSYE. In full, the CDR3 is CASSPLGRSSYEQYF.

As regards this clone: The read ends 3 residues early relative to the CDR3; the germline J gene fills the gap. The rearrangement uses TRBV14 and TRBJ1-1; D is unresolved. Trimming shortened V by 0 bases and J by 3 bases, and 5 bases separated the two germline ends. In germline, CDR1 is SGHDN, CDR2 FVKESK. This CDR3 has 13 amino acids. The CDR3 spells CASSQDRDTEAFF. CDR3 DNA (partial): TGTGCCAGCAGCCAAGATAGGGACACTGAA.

Of note for this clone: The read terminates 3 residues before the CDR3 end, so the remaining end is supplied by the germline J gene. The chain couples TRBV6-4 to TRBJ1-2; D not resolved. The CDR3 extends over 16 amino acids. Germline V lookup: CDR1 MRHNA, CDR2 SNTAGT. V was pared by 4 bases and J by 0 bases, with 15 bases between. This chain's CDR3 is CASSGPLILANYGYTF. The CDR3 DNA, read in part, is TGTGCCAGCAGTGGCCCCCTAATACTAGCTAACTATGGC.

With respect to this clone: The read halts 3 residues ahead of the CDR3 end, with the missing end drawn from the germline J gene. This chain connects TRBV10-3 to TRBJ1-2; TRBD1 might be the D (5 bases). CDR1 is ENHRY, CDR2 SYGVKD, per germline. This CDR3 is 13 amino acids long. The DNA read from the CDR3 is TGTGCCATCAGTGAGTCGTTCACAGGCGTC. Translating it yields CAISESFTGV. The whole CDR3 protein is CAISESFTGVYTF.

To note about this clone: The CDR3 end is not reached by the read, which stops 3 residues before it; the germline J gene fills it in. The rearrangement joins TRBV19 to TRBJ1-4; unclear D gene. The CDR3 runs to 13 residues. Trimming left V 4 bases short and J 6 bases short, with 9 bases between. Germline V gene sequence: CDR1 LNHDA, CDR2 SQIVND (reference sequence). The DNA read from the CDR3 is TGTGCCAGTAGTAGGGAGCGGGATGAAAAA. This codes for CASSRERDEK. The whole CDR3 protein reads CASSRERDEKLFF.

Remarks on this clone: The observed sequence ends 3 residues before the CDR3 terminus, with the missing tail filled in from the germline J gene. The gene calls are TRBV20-1 and TRBJ1-1; D unclear. Trimming stripped 7 bases from V and 4 bases from J, with 13 bases between. CDR1 is DFQATT and CDR2 is SNEGSKA in the germline V gene (reference sequence). CDR3 size: 12 residues. This chain's CDR3 is CSGKRAPTEAFF. CDR3 DNA (partial): TGCAGTGGGAAGCGGGCTCCCACTGAA.

Of note for this clone: The read ends 3 residues shy of where the CDR3 ends; the end is completed using the germline J gene. The rearrangement joins TRBV5-1 to TRBJ1-1; TRBD1 might be the D (6 bases). Trimming cost V 5 bases and J 0 bases, with 14 bases left between them. CDR1 and CDR2 (germline): SGHRS, YFSETQ. The length of the CDR3 is 15 residues. CDR3 bases read: TGCGCCAGCAGTCTAAAAACAGGGCTGAACACTGAA. Encoded protein: CASSLKTGLNTE. The entire CDR3 is CASSLKTGLNTEAFF.

A word on this clone: The read is 3 residues too short to cover the CDR3 end, so that end is filled in from the germline J gene. This sequence joins TRBV2 and TRBJ2-3; 14 nucleotides line up with TRBD2. Germline V gene lookup returns CDR1 SNHLY and CDR2 FYNNEI. This CDR3 contains 15 residues. Unmatched junction bases numbered 2, after V lost 5 bases and J lost 4 bases. CDR3 DNA (partial): TGTGCCAGCAGTCAGACTAGCGGGAGGGCAGATACG. Translation gives CASSQTSGRADT. The full CDR3 protein reads CASSQTSGRADTQYF.

About this clone itself: Sequencing ends 3 residues short of the CDR3 end; the germline J gene provides the rest. The chain carries TRBV18 and TRBJ2-2, with D perhaps matching TRBD1 (6 bases). Trimming removed 3 bases from V and 5 bases from J, with 13 bases in between. Per the germline V gene, CDR1 is KGHSH and CDR2 is LQKENI. This CDR3 contains 15 residues. CDR3 region: CASSPRTEPTGELFF. CDR3 DNA, as far as it was read: TGTGCCAGCTCACCCCGGACAGAACCTACCGGGGAG.

For this clone: The read ends 3 residues early relative to the CDR3; the germline J gene fills the gap. The chain couples TRBV20-1 to TRBJ2-7; TRBD1 agrees at 12 bases. The germline gives CDR1 DFQATT, CDR2 SNEGSKA (reference sequence). J lost 2 bases, V lost 0 bases, and 5 bases had no gene match. This CDR3 spans 16 amino acids. This CDR3 reads CSARDTGTGGPYEQYF. The part of the CDR3 DNA that was read is TGCAGTGCTAGAGATACGGGGACAGGGGGCCCCTACGAG.

About this clone: The CDR3 extends 3 residues past the end of the read, so its final part is completed from the germline J gene. The V call is TRBV5-1, the J call TRBJ2-2; D gene uncertain. Trimming left V 0 bases short and J 2 bases short, with 8 bases between. Germline CDR1 is SGHRS and CDR2 is YFSETQ. CDR3 length: 15 residues. The CDR3 reads CASSLVASNTGELFF. The CDR3 bases that were read are TGCGCCAGCAGCTTGGTGGCCTCTAACACCGGGGAG. The full variable domain, rest sourced from reference TRBV5-1 and TRBJ2-2, is KAGVTQTPRYLIKTRGQQVTLSCSPISGHRSVSWYQQTPGQGLQFLFEYFSETQRNKGNFPGRFSGRQFSNSRSEMNVSTLELGDSALYLCASSLVASNTGELFFGEGSRLTVL.